This is a list of T cell receptor beta chains from one sample in a study of type 1 and type 2 diabetes patients. TCRdb reanalysed the multiplex PCR reads using MiXCR and keeps one entry per CDR3 protein. The sample holds about 250,000 distinct CDR3 sequences; more than 45% are singletons and the top ten take roughly 15%. The specimen sequenced was peripheral blood mononuclear cells (PBMCs). These receptors were taken from a man aged 18 to 30 with type 2 diabetes. The CDR3 runs from the conserved cysteine through the conserved F or W. The D gene is left open where the match is weak. Expanded clones get a size class; other rows say once, few or many, or leave the size out.

j_call,cdr3_length,d_call,clone_size,v_call,cdr3_nt,cdr3_aa
TRBJ1-6,14,.,many,TRBV30,TGTGCCTGGCGACGGGGCATAAGAGGTTCACCCCTCCACTTT,CAWRRGIRGSPLHF
TRBJ2-5,13,TRBD2,many,TRBV7-3,TGTGCCAGCAGCCCGGGGGGGCAAGAGACCCAGTACTTC,CASSPGGQETQYF
TRBJ2-2,13,.,.,TRBV12-3/TRBV12-4,TGTGCCAGCAGCCCCCCCCGAAGCGGGGAGCTGTTTTTT,CASSPPRSGELFF
TRBJ2-7,11,.,few,TRBV20-1,TGCAGTGCTAGATTATACGGCGAGCAGTACTTC,CSARLYGEQYF
TRBJ1-2,15,.,.,TRBV7-8,TGCGCCAGCAGCCACCGCAGGGAGTTAAGCTATGGCTACACCTTC,CASSHRRELSYGYTF
TRBJ2-1,14,TRBD1,.,TRBV9,TGTGCCAGCAGCGTCCGGACAGGGATTCATGAGCAGTTCTTC,CASSVRTGIHEQFF
TRBJ1-1,13,.,.,TRBV29-1,TGCAGCGTTGAAGATGCGATTGGAGGAGAAGCTTCCTTT,CSVEDAIGGEASF
TRBJ1-1,15,.,few,TRBV27,TGTGCCAGCAGTCCCGGATGGGGTGCGAACACTGAAGCTTTCTTT,CASSPGWGANTEAFF
TRBJ2-2,15,TRBD1,.,TRBV24-1,TGTGCCACCAGAGGGACAGGGGGCGCAGCCGGGGAGCTGTTTTTT,CATRGTGGAAGELFF
TRBJ2-3,16,.,.,TRBV5-8,TGTGCCAGCAGCTTGGGTACGGGGCGAAGGGCAGATACGCAGTATTTT,CASSLGTGRRADTQYF
TRBJ1-2,13,TRBD1,.,TRBV29-1,TGCAGCGTCGCCGTGGGACAGGTCTATGGCTACACCTTC,CSVAVGQVYGYTF
TRBJ2-2,16,TRBD2,.,TRBV20-1,TGCAGTGCTAGTCCCCCCGCCGGGGGGGACACCGGGGAGCTGTTTTTT,CSASPPAGGDTGELFF
TRBJ2-1,14,.,few,TRBV15,TGTGCCACCAGCAGTCCTAGCTCCTACAATGAGCAGTTCTTC,CATSSPSSYNEQFF
TRBJ2-1,13,.,.,TRBV11-2,TGTGCCAGCAGCTTAGTGGCGATGGCAAAGCAGTTCTTC,CASSLVAMAKQFF
TRBJ1-1,13,TRBD1,once,TRBV19,TGTGCCAGCAGTCCCTACAGGGGCACTGAAGCTTTCTTT,CASSPYRGTEAFF
TRBJ1-2,16,.,few,TRBV6-1,TGTGCCAGCAGTGAAGCGCAGGAATACGGGAACTATGGCTACACCTTC,CASSEAQEYGNYGYTF
TRBJ1-1,14,.,.,TRBV4-1,TGCGCCAGCAGGGGGATGCTGAGGAACACTGAAGCTTTCTTT,CASRGMLRNTEAFF
TRBJ2-5,17,.,few,TRBV4-1,TGCGCCAGCAGCCAAAATGTAGAGAGGGCTCCAAGAGAGACCCAGTACTTC,CASSQNVERAPRETQYF
TRBJ2-3,13,.,.,TRBV7-3,TGTGCCAGCAGCTTAGAGAGCGTGGGTACGCAGTATTTT,CASSLESVGTQYF
TRBJ2-1,12,TRBD2,.,TRBV27,TGTGCCAGCACCCTAGCGGGATTCTTGCAGTTCTTC,CASTLAGFLQFF
TRBJ1-5,16,TRBD1,few,TRBV6-6,TGTGCCAGCAGTCCCGGACAGGCGTATAGCAATCAGCCCCAGCATTTT,CASSPGQAYSNQPQHF
TRBJ1-1,13,.,many,TRBV2,TGTGCCAGCAGTGACCCAGGGAACACTGAAGCTTTCTTT,CASSDPGNTEAFF
TRBJ1-1,14,TRBD1,few,TRBV2,TGTGCCAGCAGAATCGACAGGGGGAATGCTGAAGCTTTCTTT,CASRIDRGNAEAFF
TRBJ2-7,15,.,.,TRBV7-8,TGTGCCAGCAGCTTACCCCCTATCGAGCCCTACGAGCAGTACTTC,CASSLPPIEPYEQYF
TRBJ1-1,15,.,few,TRBV14,TGTGCCAGCAGCCAAAAGACGGGGCGATACACTGAAGCTTTCTTT,CASSQKTGRYTEAFF
TRBJ1-6,17,.,few,TRBV11-2,TGTGCCAGCAGCCCCCGAGTAGGCCGGTCGGCGGATTCACCCCTCCACTTT,CASSPRVGRSADSPLHF
TRBJ2-7,15,.,.,TRBV19,TGTGCCAGTAGTGTGTGGGGGGACACATCCTACGAGCAGTACTTC,CASSVWGDTSYEQYF
TRBJ2-2,16,.,few,TRBV5-8,TGTGCCAGCAGCCAAGGTTTTGCGGGGAACACCGGGGAGCTGTTTTTT,CASSQGFAGNTGELFF
TRBJ2-7,16,TRBD1,few,TRBV7-9,TGTGCCAGCAGGCCAAGTGCCGGGACAGGGCGTGGAGAGCAGTACTTC,CASRPSAGTGRGEQYF
TRBJ1-1,16,TRBD1,.,TRBV7-2,TGTGCCAGCAACCCGACAGGGGACATGATGAACACTGAAGCTTTCTTT,CASNPTGDMMNTEAFF
TRBJ1-1,13,.,.,TRBV28,TGTGCCAGCAGTCTCCCCGGGAGCACTGAAGCTTTCTTT,CASSLPGSTEAFF
TRBJ2-1,15,TRBD1,.,TRBV27,TGTGCCAGCATCGCCGGGACAGGGCGTAACAATGAGCAGTTCTTC,CASIAGTGRNNEQFF
TRBJ2-1,16,TRBD2,.,TRBV2,TGTGCCAGCAGTCGGACTAGCGGGAGTCTCTACAATGAGCAGTTCTTC,CASSRTSGSLYNEQFF
TRBJ2-7,13,.,.,TRBV12-3/TRBV12-4,TGTGCCAGCAGCCTCGGGTCCCCCTACGAGCAGTACTTC,CASSLGSPYEQYF
TRBJ2-3,15,TRBD1,few,TRBV28,TGTGCCAGCAGTTCACGGACAGGGGTCACAGATACGCAGTATTTT,CASSSRTGVTDTQYF
TRBJ1-6,14,TRBD1,few,TRBV12-3/TRBV12-4,TGTGCCAGCAGCCGCACAGGGGTAGGTTCACCCCTCCACTTT,CASSRTGVGSPLHF
TRBJ1-4,15,.,.,TRBV4-1,TGCGCCAGCAGCCATTTTCGGGTGACTAATGAAAAACTGTTTTTT,CASSHFRVTNEKLFF
TRBJ2-7,15,TRBD1,few,TRBV6-5,TGTGCCAGCAATTTACGACAGGGTCCTCGGGACGAGCAGTACTTC,CASNLRQGPRDEQYF
TRBJ1-1,18,.,.,TRBV5-1,TGCGCCAGCAGCTTTCCAACTGGGATCGGACAGATGAACACTGAAGCTTTCTTT,CASSFPTGIGQMNTEAFF
TRBJ2-2,15,.,.,TRBV10-3,TGTGCCATCACCGGCGGAGACAGAAACACCGGGGAGCTGTTTTTT,CAITGGDRNTGELFF
TRBJ2-7,13,.,few,TRBV20-1,TGCAGTGCTAGGGCGGCGGGGAACTACGAGCAGTACTTC,CSARAAGNYEQYF
TRBJ1-2,14,TRBD1,.,TRBV4-1,TGCGCCAGCAGCCACGAGGACAGGAACTATGGCTACACCTTC,CASSHEDRNYGYTF